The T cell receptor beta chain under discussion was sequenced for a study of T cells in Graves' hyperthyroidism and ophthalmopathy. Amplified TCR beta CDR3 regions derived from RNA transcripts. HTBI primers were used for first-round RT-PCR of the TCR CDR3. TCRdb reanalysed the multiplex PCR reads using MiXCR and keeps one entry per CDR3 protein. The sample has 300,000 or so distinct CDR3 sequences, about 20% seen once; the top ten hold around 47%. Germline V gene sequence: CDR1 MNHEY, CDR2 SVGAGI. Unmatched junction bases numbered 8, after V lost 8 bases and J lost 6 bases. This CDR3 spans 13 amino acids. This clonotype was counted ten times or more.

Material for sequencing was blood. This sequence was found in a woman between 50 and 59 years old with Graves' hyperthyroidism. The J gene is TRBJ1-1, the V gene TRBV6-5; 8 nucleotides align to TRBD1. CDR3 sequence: CASGTDRGSEAFF. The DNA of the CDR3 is TGTGCCAGCGGGACCGACAGGGGATCTGAAGCTTTCTTT.